Detailed here is one TCR beta chain. Trimming at V came to 2 bases and at J to 9 bases, leaving 18 bases not matched to a gene. From germline, CDR1 is SNHLY and CDR2 FYNNEI. There are 18 residues in the CDR3. In the original analysis: Amplification of reference gene primers provided the estimated nucleated cell counts. The table came from immunoSEQ multiplex PCR; TCRdb's copy has only in-frame clones and leaves some out. That table furnishes V, J and clone size, whereas the DNA furnished D and trimming. The sample carries 300,000 or so clones, about 88% recorded once. This entry belongs to a study of blood T cell repertoires in COVID-19. As for the study in general: Samples representing acute and convalescent COVID-19 were sourced from the United States, Italy and Spain. In each case, the material was cDNA or gDNA derived from T cells, B-cell-depleted T cells, or PBMCs.

The clonotype comes from a man between 65 and 80 years old with acute or convalescent COVID-19. Sample: peripheral blood. The rearrangement joins TRBV2 to TRBJ2-1; 8 nucleotides agree with TRBD2. CDR3 nucleotide sequence: TGTGCCAGCAGTGAAATGATAGTCGTTATAGCGGGAAGGAGTGAGCAGTTCTTC. Its protein is CASSEMIVVIAGRSEQFF.